Described below is a single T cell receptor beta chain sequence and its context. The table came from immunoSEQ multiplex PCR; TCRdb's copy has only in-frame clones and leaves some out. The sample comprises about 130,000 clones, about 93% of which are singletons, and roughly 2.5% rests with the top ten. This entry comes from a study of control samples from healthy donors and cancer patients. The germline V gene encodes CDR1 LNHNV and CDR2 YYDKDF (reference sequence). The CDR3 sequence is 12 residues long. Trimming stripped 3 bases from V and 8 bases from J, with 10 bases between. This TCR was recovered from a man aged 18 to 30 in good health. The sequenced material came from blood. This chain connects TRBV15 to TRBJ1-2, with D possibly matching TRBD1 (5 bases). The CDR3 sequence: CATSSTGDGYTF. CDR3 bases: TGTGCCACCAGCAGTACGGGGGACGGCTACACCTTC.